The 14 T cell receptor beta chains below come from one sample, sequenced in a study of CD8+ T cells in alopecia areata. Sequencing used cDNA as its template, made by extracting RNA and reverse transcribing it. Clones were read by immunoSEQ multiplex PCR, and TCRdb kept only the in-frame ones, dropping some. The sample holds some 240,000 clones, 50% to 65% seen once. The source material was CD4+ T cells sorted from blood, sampled at week 0. All receptors derive from a human donor with alopecia areata.

The V and J genes are TRBV7-9 and TRBJ2-3; D might be TRBD2 (6 bases). The V end lost 1 base, the J end lost 1 base, and 15 bases lay between the germline ends. This CDR3 spans 17 amino acids. Per germline, CDR1 SEHNR and CDR2 FQNEAQ (reference sequence). CDR3 sequence reads: CASSLDGAGPRTDTQYF. The CDR3 nucleotides read TGTGCCAGCAGCTTAGATGGGGCGGGACCACGCACAGATACGCAGTATTTT. Full variable domain (rest looked up from reference TRBV7-9 and TRBJ2-3): DTGVSQNPRHKITKRGQNVTFRCDPISEHNRLYWYRQTLGQGPEFLTYFQNEAQLEKSRLLSDRFSAERPKGSFSTLEIQRTEQGDSAMYLCASSLDGAGPRTDTQYFGPGTRLTVL.

This chain uses TRBV7-6 with TRBJ2-3; D is unresolved. This CDR3 region has 13 residues. V gave up 5 bases and J gave up 4 bases, with 10 bases separating them. CDR1 is SGHVS, CDR2 FNYEAQ, per germline. The CDR3 nucleotides read TGTGCCAGCAGCCCAAAGGGCCCAGATACGCAGTATTTT. Its translation: CASSPKGPDTQYF.

The CDR3 sequence is CASSHPLKYEQYF. As DNA, the CDR3 is TGTGCCAGCAGTCACCCCCTTAAGTACGAGCAGTACTTC. V is TRBV7-2 and J is TRBJ2-7, with D uncertain. Trimming took off 6 bases at V and 4 bases at J, with 13 bases between the two ends. Germline CDR1 and CDR2: SGHTA and FQGNSA. This CDR3 has 13 amino acids.

This clone was counted a few times. The junction departs from germline at one end; a sequencing error may be responsible. The V call is TRBV7-7, the J call TRBJ2-2; D call uncertain. Germline lookup yields CDR1 SSHAT and CDR2 FNYEAQ (reference sequence). CDR3 length equals 13 residues. CDR3 in DNA: TGTGCTAGCAGCTTAGGGTCGTCCGGGGAGCTGTTTTTT. It specifies CASSLGSSGELFF.

J is TRBJ2-3 and V is TRBV29-1; 10 bases line up with TRBD1. V was clipped by 5 bases and J by 0 bases; unmatched bases: 14. The CDR3 extends over 18 amino acids. Germline CDR1 reads SQVTM; CDR2 reads ANQGSEA. This chain's CDR3 is CSVPPTGGRRASTDTQYF. CDR3 in DNA: TGCAGCGTTCCCCCGACAGGGGGCAGGAGGGCTAGCACAGATACGCAGTATTTT.

The chain carries TRBV30 and TRBJ1-5, with D perhaps matching TRBD1 (6 bases). Trimming stripped 1 base from V and 5 bases from J, with 9 bases between. This CDR3 spans 13 amino acids. Looked up from germline, CDR1 is GTSNPN and CDR2 is SVGIG (reference sequence). CDR3 nucleotide sequence: TGTGCCTGGAGTGCACAGGGCTATCAGCCCCAGCATTTT. Translating it yields CAWSAQGYQPQHF.

The chain combines TRBV30 with TRBJ2-3; D not resolved. Germline CDR1 reads GTSNPN; CDR2 reads SVGIG (reference sequence). V was trimmed by 3 bases and J by 2 bases, leaving 15 bases between them. The CDR3 is 15 amino acids. CDR3 coding DNA: TGTGCCTGGAGCCTCCCGAGAGGAGTCACAGATACGCAGTATTTT. This translates into CAWSLPRGVTDTQYF.

V and J are TRBV27 and TRBJ2-3, with 9 bases lining up with TRBD1. The CDR3 contains 17 residues. Germline CDR1 and CDR2: MNHEY and SMNVEV (reference sequence). V lost 3 bases and J lost 4; bases outside the gene matches: 11. The CDR3 sequence: CASSFLDRGRQADTQYF. For the CDR3, the DNA is TGTGCCAGCAGTTTTCTGGACAGGGGACGCCAGGCAGATACGCAGTATTTT.

V usage is TRBV5-1 and J usage is TRBJ1-5, with a possible D match to TRBD1 (6 bases). Germline V gene sequence: CDR1 SGHRS, CDR2 YFSETQ. The CDR3 length is 13 residues. V was shortened by 3 bases and J by 6 bases, with 10 bases between the two germline ends. This CDR3 reads CASSSGGSQPQHF. The DNA for the CDR3 is TGCGCCAGCAGCTCGGGGGGCTCTCAGCCCCAGCATTTT.

A single count supports this clone. This chain links TRBV10-3 with TRBJ2-1; 10 bases are shared with TRBD2. CDR3 size: 15 residues. V dropped 2 bases and J dropped 8; count of bases not matched to a gene: 6. Germline CDR1 is ENHRY and CDR2 is SYGVKD. As DNA, the CDR3 is TGTGCCATCAGTGAGGCGGCTAGCGGGAGACATGAGCAGTTCTTC. Amino acids: CAISEAASGRHEQFF.

The chain uses TRBV13 and TRBJ1-2; weak D call: TRBD1 (5 bases). The V gene lost 5 bases and the J gene lost 8 bases, with 21 bases spanning the gap. This CDR3 region has 15 residues. Germline V gene data show CDR1 as PRHDT and CDR2 as FYEKMQ (reference sequence). CDR3 protein: CASSGNRDRKEGYTF. In DNA, the CDR3 is TGTGCCAGCAGCGGAAACCGGGACCGGAAGGAGGGCTACACCTTC.

This clone was detected once. The chain couples TRBV25-1 to TRBJ2-2; TRBD2 is a possible D gene (5 bases). V lost 5 bases, J lost 3 bases, and 16 bases lay in between. CDR1 is MGHDK, CDR2 SYGVNS, per germline. There are 16 residues in the CDR3. This CDR3 is CASSPTGLNHTGELFF. CDR3 DNA: TGTGCCAGCAGTCCGACCGGACTGAACCACACCGGGGAGCTGTTTTTT.

A single count supports this clone. The identical CDR3 is also encoded by other nucleotide sequences in the sample. The chain couples TRBV29-1 to TRBJ2-3; D might be TRBD2 (6 bases). The CDR3 sequence is 15 residues long. V lost 4 bases and J 0 bases, leaving 14 bases between the germline ends. Germline V gene sequence: CDR1 SQVTM, CDR2 ANQGSEA. The CDR3 region is CSVGRLAASTDTQYF. CDR3 nucleotides: TGCAGCGTTGGTCGATTAGCGGCTAGCACAGATACGCAGTATTTT.

The gene calls are TRBV18 and TRBJ2-7; the match to TRBD1 covers 9 bases. The germline V gene encodes CDR1 KGHSH and CDR2 LQKENI. Trimming cost V 0 bases and J 4 bases; bases outside gene matches: 4. This CDR3 has 15 amino acids. CDR3 protein: CASSPPWTGDYEQYF. CDR3 nucleotide sequence: TGTGCCAGCTCACCACCGTGGACAGGGGATTACGAGCAGTACTTC.